These T cell receptor beta chains were read from a single sample in a study of T-cell memory formation after mild COVID-19. TCRdb independently ran MiXCR on the 5' RACE reads; one entry per CDR3 protein. The sample lists under 450,000 distinct CDR3 sequences, under 25% occurring once. What was sequenced was PBMCs or a T cell subset sorted from them (not recorded which). The source of these receptors is a man between 18 and 29 years old who had mild COVID-19 (a few samples of this study predate the infection). Cell type and time point are not known. The CDR3 runs from the conserved cysteine through the conserved F or W. Each record gives: clone size, J gene, D gene, V gene, CDR3 DNA, CDR3 protein. D genes are given only for firm matches. Size is omitted from some rows. Given values are once, few, many or a class for expanded clones.

>NA|TRBJ1-1|NA|TRBV10-3
TGTGCCGCCTCTGGGGGGATGAACACTGAAGCTTTCTTT
CAASGGMNTEAFF
>few|TRBJ1-1|TRBD1|TRBV30
TGTGCCTGGAGTTTTACAGGGGGCCCTGAAGCTTTCTTT
CAWSFTGGPEAFF
>few|TRBJ1-3|NA|TRBV9
TGTGCCAGCAGCGTAGGGGAGGATAGGGGAAACACCATATATTTT
CASSVGEDRGNTIYF
>NA|TRBJ2-1|NA|TRBV29-1
TGCAGCGTTGACCGGACAGCATACAATGAGCAGTTCTTC
CSVDRTAYNEQFF
>once|TRBJ1-6|TRBD1|TRBV4-3
TGCGCCAGCAGCCAAGATTGGCAGGGGGCACGATCACCCCTCCACTTT
CASSQDWQGARSPLHF
>few|TRBJ2-5|TRBD2|TRBV7-8
TGTGCCAGCAGCTTAGAGACTAGCGGTATCCGAGAGACCCAGTACTTC
CASSLETSGIRETQYF
>few|TRBJ2-2|NA|TRBV11-2
TGTGCCAGCAGCGGAGGGGTGAGAAACGGGGAGCTGTTTTTT
CASSGGVRNGELFF
>few|TRBJ2-3|NA|TRBV5-1
TGCGCCAGCAGCTTGGATCCCGGTACCACAGATACGCAGTATTTT
CASSLDPGTTDTQYF
>NA|TRBJ2-7|NA|TRBV29-1
TGCAGCGGGGGGTCCACCTACGAGCAGTACTTC
CSGGSTYEQYF
>few|TRBJ2-1|NA|TRBV11-2
TGTGCCAGCAGCTACTTAGCGGTCACCTCCTACAATGAGCAGTTCTTC
CASSYLAVTSYNEQFF
>few|TRBJ1-1|NA|TRBV4-2
TGTGCCAGCAGCCCCTGGGCGGGGCTCGGGAACACTGAAGCTTTCTTT
CASSPWAGLGNTEAFF
>few|TRBJ2-3|TRBD2|TRBV7-9
TGTGCCAGCAGCCCGGGACTAGGAGGCACAGATACGCAGTATTTT
CASSPGLGGTDTQYF
>NA|TRBJ1-5|NA|TRBV11-2
TGTGCCAGCAGCGGAGGACAGACCAATCAGCCCCAGCATTTT
CASSGGQTNQPQHF
>NA|TRBJ2-5|NA|TRBV12-3/TRBV12-4
TGTGCCAGCAGTTTTTTGGGGCGGATGGAGACCCAGTACTTC
CASSFLGRMETQYF
>NA|TRBJ2-5|NA|TRBV7-2
TGTGCCAGCAGCTTAGGGTTCGAGGAGACCCAGTACTTC
CASSLGFEETQYF
>NA|TRBJ1-2|NA|TRBV7-3
TGTGCCAGCAGCCCGGACGGGTACTATGGCTACACCTTC
CASSPDGYYGYTF
>few|TRBJ2-3|NA|TRBV6-2/TRBV6-3
TGTGCCAGCAGTTACCGCCGGGGAAAACCCGAGGGTTCCACAGATACGCAGTATTTT
CASSYRRGKPEGSTDTQYF
>NA|TRBJ1-3|NA|TRBV12-3/TRBV12-4
TGTGCCGGACAACAGTACTCTGGAAACACCATATATTTT
CAGQQYSGNTIYF
>NA|TRBJ2-1|NA|TRBV6-2/TRBV6-3
TGTGCCAGCAGACCTAGACAGGTGTACAATGAGCAGTTCTTC
CASRPRQVYNEQFF
>NA|TRBJ2-1|NA|TRBV5-1
TGCGCCAGCAGCTTGGAAGGGAAAAAGGTTGATGAGCAGTTCTTC
CASSLEGKKVDEQFF
>NA|TRBJ2-2|NA|TRBV4-1
TGCGCCAGCAGTCCTGGGACATCCGGGGAGCTGTTTTTT
CASSPGTSGELFF
>few|TRBJ1-6|NA|TRBV6-5
TGTGCCAGCAGGGAACAGGGTACCGTTCTAAATTCACCCCTCCACTTT
CASREQGTVLNSPLHF
>few|TRBJ2-5|NA|TRBV20-1
TGCAGTGCTAAGGACCCAGGCGGGGGCGGCGAGACCCAGTACTTC
CSAKDPGGGGETQYF
>few|TRBJ1-6|NA|TRBV7-2
TGTGCCAGCAGCGGCCTCTATAATTCACCCCTCCACTTT
CASSGLYNSPLHF
>few|TRBJ1-2|NA|TRBV27
TGTGCCAGCTCCATGGGTGGGGCCAGGGACTATGGCTACACCTTC
CASSMGGARDYGYTF
>NA|TRBJ1-1|NA|TRBV3-1
TGTGCCAGCAGCCAAGATTATGAAGCTTTCTTT
CASSQDYEAFF
>few|TRBJ2-2|TRBD2|TRBV11-2
TGTGCCAGCACCGATATGGCGGGAGGGACCGGGGAGCTGTTTTTT
CASTDMAGGTGELFF
>NA|TRBJ2-3|NA|TRBV7-3
TGTGCCAGCAACCCAGGGGAGGGCACAGATACGCAGTATTTT
CASNPGEGTDTQYF
>few|TRBJ1-1|TRBD1|TRBV4-1
TGCGCCAGCAGCCAAGACCCAGGGGGAGCAAACACTGAAGCTTTCTTT
CASSQDPGGANTEAFF
>NA|TRBJ1-5|NA|TRBV5-6
TGTGCAAGCAGCTCCCGGGACGCGAGCAATCAGCCCCAGCATTTT
CASSSRDASNQPQHF
>many|TRBJ1-1|TRBD1|TRBV20-1
TGCAGTTCGCGACAGGGGTGGAACACTGAAGCTTTCTTT
CSSRQGWNTEAFF
>NA|TRBJ2-3|TRBD1|TRBV5-1
TGCGCCAGCAAGCGGACAGGGGGGGAGGATACGCAGTATTTT
CASKRTGGEDTQYF
>NA|TRBJ1-2|TRBD1|TRBV20-1
TGCAGTGCTAGAGATAGGCAAAAAGGGGGCAGCTATGGCTACACCTTC
CSARDRQKGGSYGYTF